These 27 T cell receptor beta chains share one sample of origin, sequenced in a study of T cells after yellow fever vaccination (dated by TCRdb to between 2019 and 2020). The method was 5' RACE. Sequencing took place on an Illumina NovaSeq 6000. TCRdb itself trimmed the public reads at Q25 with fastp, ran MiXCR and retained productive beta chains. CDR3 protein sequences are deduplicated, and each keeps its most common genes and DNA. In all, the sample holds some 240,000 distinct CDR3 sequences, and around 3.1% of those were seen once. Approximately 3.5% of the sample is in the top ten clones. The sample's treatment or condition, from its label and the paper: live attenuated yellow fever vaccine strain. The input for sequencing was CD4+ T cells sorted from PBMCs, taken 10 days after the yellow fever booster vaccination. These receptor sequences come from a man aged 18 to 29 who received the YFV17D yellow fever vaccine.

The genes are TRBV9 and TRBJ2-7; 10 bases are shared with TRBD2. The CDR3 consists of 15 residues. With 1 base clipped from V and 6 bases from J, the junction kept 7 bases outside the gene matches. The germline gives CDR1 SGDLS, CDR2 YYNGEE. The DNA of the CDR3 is TGTGCCAGCAGCGTATCAGGGCTAGCGGGGGCCGAGCAGTACTTC. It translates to CASSVSGLAGAEQYF.

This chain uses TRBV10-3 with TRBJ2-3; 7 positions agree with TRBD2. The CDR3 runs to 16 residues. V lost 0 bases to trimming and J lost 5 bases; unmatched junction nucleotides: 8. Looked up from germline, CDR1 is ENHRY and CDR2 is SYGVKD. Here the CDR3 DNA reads TGTGCCATCAGTGAGTCCCCAGGGAGGGAGCAAGATACGCAGTATTTT. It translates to CAISESPGREQDTQYF.

CDR3: CASSLYPPLGSSYNEQFF. DNA for the CDR3: TGCGCCAGCAGCTTGTACCCTCCCCTAGGAAGCTCCTACAATGAGCAGTTCTTC. The V call is TRBV5-1, the J call TRBJ2-1; no clear D. The CDR3 loop spans 18 amino acids. The V and J ends lost 1 base and 0 bases respectively, with 17 bases between them. Germline CDR1 SGHRS, CDR2 YFSETQ.

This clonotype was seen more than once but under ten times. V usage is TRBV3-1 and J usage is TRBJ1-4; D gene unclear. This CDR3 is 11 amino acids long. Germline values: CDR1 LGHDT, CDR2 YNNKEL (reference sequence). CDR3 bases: TGTGGATCGGGCAGAAATGAAAAACTGTTTTTT. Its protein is CGSGRNEKLFF.

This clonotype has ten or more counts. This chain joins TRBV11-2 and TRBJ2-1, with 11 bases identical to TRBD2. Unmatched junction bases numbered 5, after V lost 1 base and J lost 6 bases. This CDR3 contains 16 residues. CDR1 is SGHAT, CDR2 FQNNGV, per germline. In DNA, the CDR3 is TGTGCCAGCAGCTTAGTGGAGCTAGCGGGGGGCAATGAGCAGTTCTTC. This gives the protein CASSLVELAGGNEQFF.

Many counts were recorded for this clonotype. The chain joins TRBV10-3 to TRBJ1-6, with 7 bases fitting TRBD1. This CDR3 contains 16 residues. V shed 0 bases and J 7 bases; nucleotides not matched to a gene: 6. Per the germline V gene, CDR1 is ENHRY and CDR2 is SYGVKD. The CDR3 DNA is TGTGCCATCAGTGAGTCGACAGGGTGGAGCAATTCACCCCTCCACTTT. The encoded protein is CAISESTGWSNSPLHF.

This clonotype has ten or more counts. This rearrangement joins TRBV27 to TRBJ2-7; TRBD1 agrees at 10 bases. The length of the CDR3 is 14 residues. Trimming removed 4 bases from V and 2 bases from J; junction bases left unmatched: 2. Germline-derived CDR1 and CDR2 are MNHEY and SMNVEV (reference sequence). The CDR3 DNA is TGTGCCAGCAGTTCGGACAGGGGGGCCTACGAGCAGTACTTC. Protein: CASSSDRGAYEQYF.

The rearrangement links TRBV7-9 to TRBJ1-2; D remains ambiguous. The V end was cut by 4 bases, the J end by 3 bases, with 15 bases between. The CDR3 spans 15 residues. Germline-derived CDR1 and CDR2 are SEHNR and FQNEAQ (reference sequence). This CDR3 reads CASSSGSFLDYGYTF. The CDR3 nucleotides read TGTGCCAGCAGCTCCGGTAGTTTTCTGGACTATGGCTACACCTTC.

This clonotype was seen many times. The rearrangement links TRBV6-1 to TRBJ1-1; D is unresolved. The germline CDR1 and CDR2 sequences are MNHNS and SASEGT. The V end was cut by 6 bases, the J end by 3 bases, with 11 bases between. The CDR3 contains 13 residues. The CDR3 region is CASRDGFYTEAFF. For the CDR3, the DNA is TGTGCCAGCAGAGATGGATTCTACACTGAAGCTTTCTTT.

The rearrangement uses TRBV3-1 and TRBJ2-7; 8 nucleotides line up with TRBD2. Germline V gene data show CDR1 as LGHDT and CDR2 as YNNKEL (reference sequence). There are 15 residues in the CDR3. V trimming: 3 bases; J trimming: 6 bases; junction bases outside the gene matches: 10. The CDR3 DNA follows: TGTGCCAGCAGCCAGGGCGGGGGGACCACCACCGAGCAGTACTTC. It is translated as CASSQGGGTTTEQYF.

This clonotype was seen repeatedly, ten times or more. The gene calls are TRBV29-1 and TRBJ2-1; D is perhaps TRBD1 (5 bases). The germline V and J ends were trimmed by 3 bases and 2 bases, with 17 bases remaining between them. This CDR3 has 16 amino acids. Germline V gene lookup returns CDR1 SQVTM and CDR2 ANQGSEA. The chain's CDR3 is CSVEDPSLGAYNEQFF. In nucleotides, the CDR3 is TGCAGCGTTGAGGATCCGTCCCTAGGGGCCTACAATGAGCAGTTCTTC.

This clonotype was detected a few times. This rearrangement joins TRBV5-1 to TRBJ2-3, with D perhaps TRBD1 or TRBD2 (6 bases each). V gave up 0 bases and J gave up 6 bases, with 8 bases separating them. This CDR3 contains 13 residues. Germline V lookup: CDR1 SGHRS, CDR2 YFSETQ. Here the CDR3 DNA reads TGCGCCAGCAGCTTGGTGGGGGGCGATACGCAGTATTTT. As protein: CASSLVGGDTQYF.

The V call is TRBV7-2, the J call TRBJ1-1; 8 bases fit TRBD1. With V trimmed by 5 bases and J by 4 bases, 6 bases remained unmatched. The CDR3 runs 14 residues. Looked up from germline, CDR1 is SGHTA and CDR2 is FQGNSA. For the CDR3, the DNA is TGTGCCAGCAGCCCGACAGGGGTAGCCACTGAAGCTTTCTTT. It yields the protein CASSPTGVATEAFF. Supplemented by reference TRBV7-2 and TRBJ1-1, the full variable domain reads GAGVSQSPSNKVTEKGKDVELRCDPISGHTALYWYRQSLGQGLEFLIYFQGNSAPDKSGLPSDRFSAERTGGSVSTLTIQRTQQEDSAVYLCASSPTGVATEAFFGQGTRLTVV.

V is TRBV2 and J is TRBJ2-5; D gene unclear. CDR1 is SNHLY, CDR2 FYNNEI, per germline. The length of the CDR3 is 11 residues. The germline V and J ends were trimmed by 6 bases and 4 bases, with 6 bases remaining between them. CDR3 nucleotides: TGTGCCAGCAGGGCTTCAGAGACCCAGTACTTC. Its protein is CASRASETQYF.

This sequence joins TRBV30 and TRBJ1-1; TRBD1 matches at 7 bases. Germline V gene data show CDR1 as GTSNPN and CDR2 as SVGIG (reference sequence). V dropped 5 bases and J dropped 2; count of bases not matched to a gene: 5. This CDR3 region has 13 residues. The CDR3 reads CAWGGQTNTEAFF. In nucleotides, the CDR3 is TGTGCCTGGGGGGGACAGACAAACACTGAAGCTTTCTTT.

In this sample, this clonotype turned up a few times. The CDR3 nucleotides are TGTGCCAGCAGCGGAGGGGACAGGGTTGATCAGCCCCAGCATTTT. Protein sequence: CASSGGDRVDQPQHF. V is TRBV9 and J is TRBJ1-5; the match to TRBD1 covers 9 bases. CDR3 length: 15 amino acids. The trim removed 3 bases at V and 5 bases at J, leaving 6 bases unmatched. Germline V CDR1 and CDR2: SGDLS, YYNGEE.

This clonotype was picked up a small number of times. CDR3 region: CAAQGSGEKLFF. CDR3 coding DNA: TGTGCCGCACAGGGATCAGGAGAAAAACTGTTTTTT. The rearrangement joins TRBV5-4 to TRBJ1-4, with D tentatively TRBD1 (6 bases). The CDR3 is 12 amino acids. Trimming cost V 10 bases and J 8 bases, with 15 bases left between them. In germline, CDR1 is SGHNT, CDR2 YYREEE (reference sequence).

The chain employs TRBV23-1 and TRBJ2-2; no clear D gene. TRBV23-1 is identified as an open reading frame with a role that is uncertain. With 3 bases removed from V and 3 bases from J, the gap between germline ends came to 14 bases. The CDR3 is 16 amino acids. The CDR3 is CASSQLIYKDTGELFF. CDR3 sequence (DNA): TGCGCCAGCAGTCAGCTCATTTACAAGGACACCGGGGAGCTGTTTTTT.

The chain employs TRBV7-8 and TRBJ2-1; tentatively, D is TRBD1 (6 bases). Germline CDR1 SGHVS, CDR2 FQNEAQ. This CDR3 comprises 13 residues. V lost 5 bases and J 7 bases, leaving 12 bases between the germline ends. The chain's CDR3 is CASSAFQGNEQFF. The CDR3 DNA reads TGTGCCAGCAGCGCATTCCAGGGGAATGAGCAGTTCTTC.

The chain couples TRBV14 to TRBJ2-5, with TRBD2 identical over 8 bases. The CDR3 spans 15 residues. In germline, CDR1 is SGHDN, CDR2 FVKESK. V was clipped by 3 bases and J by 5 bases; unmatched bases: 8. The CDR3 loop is CASSQRLARGETQYF. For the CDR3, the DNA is TGTGCCAGCAGCCAGCGACTAGCGAGAGGGGAGACCCAGTACTTC.

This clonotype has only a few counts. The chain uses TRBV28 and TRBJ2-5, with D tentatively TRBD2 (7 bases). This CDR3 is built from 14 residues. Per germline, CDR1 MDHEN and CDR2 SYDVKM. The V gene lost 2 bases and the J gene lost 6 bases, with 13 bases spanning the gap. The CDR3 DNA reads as TGTGCCAGCAGTTTAGAACAGGGAGGGAAGACCCAGTACTTC. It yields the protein CASSLEQGGKTQYF. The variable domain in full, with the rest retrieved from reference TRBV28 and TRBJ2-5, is DVKVTQSSRYLVKRTGEKVFLECVQDMDHENMFWYRQDPGLGLRLIYFSYDVKMKEKGDIPEGYSVSREKKERFSLILESASTNQTSMYLCASSLEQGGKTQYFGPGTRLLVL.

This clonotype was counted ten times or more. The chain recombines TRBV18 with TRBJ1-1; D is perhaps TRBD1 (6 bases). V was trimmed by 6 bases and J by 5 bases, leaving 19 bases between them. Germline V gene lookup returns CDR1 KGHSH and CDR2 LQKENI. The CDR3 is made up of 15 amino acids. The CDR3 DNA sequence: TGTGCCAGCTCCCTCTGGGGGCGTTCGCAGACTGAAGCTTTCTTT. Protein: CASSLWGRSQTEAFF.

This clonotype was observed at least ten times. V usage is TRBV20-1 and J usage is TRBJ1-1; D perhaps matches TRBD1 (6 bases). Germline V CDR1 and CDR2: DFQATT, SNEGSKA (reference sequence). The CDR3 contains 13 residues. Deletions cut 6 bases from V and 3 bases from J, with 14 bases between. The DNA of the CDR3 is TGCAGTGCCCCCGACGGACAGTACACTGAAGCTTTCTTT. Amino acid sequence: CSAPDGQYTEAFF.

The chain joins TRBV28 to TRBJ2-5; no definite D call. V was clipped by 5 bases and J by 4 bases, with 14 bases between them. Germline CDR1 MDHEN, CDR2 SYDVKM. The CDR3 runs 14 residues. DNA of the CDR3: TGTGCCAGCAGTCCTAGTATTGTCGGAGAGACCCAGTACTTC. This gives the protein CASSPSIVGETQYF.

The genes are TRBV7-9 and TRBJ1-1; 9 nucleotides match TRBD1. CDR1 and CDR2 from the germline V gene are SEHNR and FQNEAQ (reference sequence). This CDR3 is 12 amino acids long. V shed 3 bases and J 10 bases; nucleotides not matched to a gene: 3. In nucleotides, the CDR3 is TGTGCCAGCAGCTTCTACAGGGGGCGAGCTTTCTTT. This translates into CASSFYRGRAFF.

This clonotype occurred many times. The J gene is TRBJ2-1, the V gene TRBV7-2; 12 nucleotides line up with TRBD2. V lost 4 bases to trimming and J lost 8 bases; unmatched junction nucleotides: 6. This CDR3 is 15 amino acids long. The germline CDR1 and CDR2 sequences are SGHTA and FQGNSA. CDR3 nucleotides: TGTGCCAGCAGCTCTCTAGCGGGGGGGGGCTATGAGCAGTTCTTC. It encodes CASSSLAGGGYEQFF.

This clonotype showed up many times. CDR3 DNA sequence: TGTGCCAGCAGTCCCCTGGTCTTGGGCGAGCAGTACTTC. Protein: CASSPLVLGEQYF. J is TRBJ2-7 and V is TRBV6-5; D remains unclear. From germline, CDR1 is MNHEY and CDR2 SVGAGI. The CDR3 contains 13 residues. V was clipped by 5 bases and J by 6 bases, with 14 bases between them.